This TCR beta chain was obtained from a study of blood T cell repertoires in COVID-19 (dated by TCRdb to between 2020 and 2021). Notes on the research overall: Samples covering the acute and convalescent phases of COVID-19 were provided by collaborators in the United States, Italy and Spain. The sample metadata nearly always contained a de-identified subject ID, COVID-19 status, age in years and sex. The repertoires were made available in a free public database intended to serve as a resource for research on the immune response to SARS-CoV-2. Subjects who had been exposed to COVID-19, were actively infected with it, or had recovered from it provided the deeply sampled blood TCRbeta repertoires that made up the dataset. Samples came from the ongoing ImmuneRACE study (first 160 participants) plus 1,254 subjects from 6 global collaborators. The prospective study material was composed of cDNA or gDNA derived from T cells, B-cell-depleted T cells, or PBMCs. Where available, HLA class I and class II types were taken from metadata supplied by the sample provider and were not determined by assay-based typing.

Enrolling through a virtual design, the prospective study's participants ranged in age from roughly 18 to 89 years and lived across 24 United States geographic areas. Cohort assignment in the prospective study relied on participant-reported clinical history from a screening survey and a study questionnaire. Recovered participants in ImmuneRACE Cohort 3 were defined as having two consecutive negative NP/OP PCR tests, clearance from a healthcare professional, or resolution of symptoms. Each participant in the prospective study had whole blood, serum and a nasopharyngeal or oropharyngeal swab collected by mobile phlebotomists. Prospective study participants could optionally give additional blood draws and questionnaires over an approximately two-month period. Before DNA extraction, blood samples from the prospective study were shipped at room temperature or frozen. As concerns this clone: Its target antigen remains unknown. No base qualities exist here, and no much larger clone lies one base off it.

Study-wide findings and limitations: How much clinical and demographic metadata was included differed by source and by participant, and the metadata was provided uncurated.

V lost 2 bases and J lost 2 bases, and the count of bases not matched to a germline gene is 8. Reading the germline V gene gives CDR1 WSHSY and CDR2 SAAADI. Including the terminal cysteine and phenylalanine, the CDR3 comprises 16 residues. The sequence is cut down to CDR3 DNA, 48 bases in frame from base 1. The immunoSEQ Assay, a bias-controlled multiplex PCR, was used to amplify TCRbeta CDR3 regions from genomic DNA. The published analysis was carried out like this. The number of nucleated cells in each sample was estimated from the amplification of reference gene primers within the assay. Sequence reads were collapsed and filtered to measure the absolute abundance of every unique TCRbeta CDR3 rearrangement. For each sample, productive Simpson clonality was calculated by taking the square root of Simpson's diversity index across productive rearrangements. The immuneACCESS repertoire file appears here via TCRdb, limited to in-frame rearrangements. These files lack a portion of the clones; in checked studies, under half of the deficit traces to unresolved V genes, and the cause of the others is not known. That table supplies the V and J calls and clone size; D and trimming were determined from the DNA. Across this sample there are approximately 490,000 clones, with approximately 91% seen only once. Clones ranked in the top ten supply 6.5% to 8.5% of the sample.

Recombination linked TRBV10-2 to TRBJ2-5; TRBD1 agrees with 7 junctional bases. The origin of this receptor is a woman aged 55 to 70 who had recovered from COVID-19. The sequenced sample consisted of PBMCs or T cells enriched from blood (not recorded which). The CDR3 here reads CASSERGQTKQETQYF. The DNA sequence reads TGCGCCAGCAGTGAGAGGGGACAGACGAAGCAAGAGACCCAGTACTTC.